The clone carrying this T cell receptor beta chain was counted ten times or more. Its specificity is not known. The source material, RNA transcripts, was used to amplify TCR beta CDR3 regions. A first-round RT-PCR of the TCR CDR3 used the HTBI primer set. TCRdb ran MiXCR on the multiplex PCR reads and lists one entry per CDR3 protein. Of a few hundred thousand distinct CDR3 sequences listed, more than 11% are singletons. The source of the sample is a study of T cells in Graves' hyperthyroidism and ophthalmopathy. Findings of the study overall: Blood also carried most thyroid clonotypes expanded above 0.001.

The V gene's germline CDR1 is SGHDN and CDR2 FVKESK. CDR3 length: 14 amino acids. V was shortened by 3 bases and J by 3 bases, with 11 bases between the two germline ends. The material sequenced was blood. The rearrangement links TRBV14 to TRBJ1-2; D gene uncertain. The receptor was derived from a woman aged 25 to 45 with Graves' hyperthyroidism that later progressed to Graves' ophthalmopathy. In DNA, the CDR3 is TGTGCCAGCAGCCAGACGGGCACCCACTATGGCTACACCTTC. It specifies CASSQTGTHYGYTF.